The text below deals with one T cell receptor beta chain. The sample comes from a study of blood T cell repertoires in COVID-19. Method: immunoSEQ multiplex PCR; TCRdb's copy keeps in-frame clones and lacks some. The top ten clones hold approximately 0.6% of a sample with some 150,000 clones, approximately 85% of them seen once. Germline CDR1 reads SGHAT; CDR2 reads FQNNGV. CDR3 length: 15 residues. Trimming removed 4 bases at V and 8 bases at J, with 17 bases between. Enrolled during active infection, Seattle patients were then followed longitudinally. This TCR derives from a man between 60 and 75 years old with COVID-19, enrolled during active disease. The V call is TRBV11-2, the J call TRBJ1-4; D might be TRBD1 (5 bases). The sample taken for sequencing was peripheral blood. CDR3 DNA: TGTGCCAGCAGCTCTAGCGGCGGGGGGGGAGAAAAACTGTTTTTT. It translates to CASSSSGGGGEKLFF.